The source of this TCR beta chain is a study of blood T cell repertoires in COVID-19. Study overall: From the United States, Italy and Spain came samples of acute and convalescent COVID-19. PBMCs, B-cell-depleted T cells, or T cells were the source of the cDNA or gDNA that made up the material.

The CDR3 loop spans 18 amino acids. Original data processing: Estimation of nucleated cell counts was performed using reference gene primer amplification. TCRdb keeps only in-frame clones here, not all; method: immunoSEQ multiplex PCR. For V, J and clone size, that table is used; D and trimming come from the DNA. The table records 350,000 to 450,000 clones, 75% to 90% of them present only once. The rearrangement links TRBV12-2 to TRBJ2-2; no check of the table's D call, TRBD2, against the DNA was made. TRBV12-2 is described as a pseudogene. The clonotype was recovered from a woman aged 18-29 years with acute or convalescent COVID-19. The sequenced material came from peripheral blood. The CDR3 region is CASRLGLAGGSNTGELFF. CDR3 coding DNA: TGTGCAAGTCGCTTAGGTCTAGCGGGGGGCTCGAACACCGGGGAGCTGTTTTTT.